Listed here is a single T cell receptor (beta chain). The antigen remains undetermined. Using its own MiXCR run on the 5' RACE reads, TCRdb lists one record per CDR3 protein. The sample lists over 130,000 distinct CDR3 sequences, approximately 44% occurring once. The data belong to a study of CD8 T cells in ankylosing spondylitis. Findings and limits, study-wide: Made up of eight highly homologous variants, a TCR beta motif appeared characteristic of ankylosing spondylitis blood. Clones linked to disease, bearing a CD8+ phenotype, were relatively rare in peripheral blood. The clones that were linked to disease were reported to be significantly enriched in matched synovial fluid samples from ankylosing spondylitis patients.

The CDR3 spans 13 residues. V gave up 1 base and J gave up 8 bases; unmatched junction bases: 5. The V gene's germline CDR1 is SGHRS and CDR2 YFSETQ. The material sequenced was synovial fluid, either unsorted or a sorted T cell fraction (not recorded which). The TCR was taken from a male donor with ankylosing spondylitis. V and J are TRBV5-1 and TRBJ1-2, with TRBD1 identical over 7 bases. CDR3 in DNA: TGCGCCAGCAGCTTGAGGATCAGGGGGGGCTACACCTTC. This gives the protein CASSLRIRGGYTF. Complete variable domain (other parts from reference TRBV5-1 and TRBJ1-2): KAGVTQTPRYLIKTRGQQVTLSCSPISGHRSVSWYQQTPGQGLQFLFEYFSETQRNKGNFPGRFSGRQFSNSRSEMNVSTLELGDSALYLCASSLRIRGGYTFGSGTRLTVV.